The following is a TCR beta chain sequence with its context. Its antigen is currently unknown. Using its own MiXCR run on the RT-PCR reads, TCRdb lists one record per CDR3 protein. This sample has approximately 13,000 distinct CDR3 sequences; around four fifths occur once, and the top ten carry over 1.5%. Trimming cost V 2 bases and J 4 bases, with 8 bases left between them. The CDR3 has 13 amino acids. Germline CDR1 and CDR2: KGHSH and LQKENI. These data belong to a study of yellow fever vaccine responses in identical twins. Study-wide points: Vaccine T cell responses of twins reportedly seemed partly convergent and partly personalized.

V is TRBV18 and J is TRBJ1-1; D is ambiguous. The sequence was collected from a woman in her late teens or twenties who received the yellow fever vaccine. The specimen was T cells from blood (PBMCs), unsorted or a sorted subset (not recorded which), collected before or after yellow fever vaccination (not recorded which). The CDR3 loop is CASSPKGSTEAFF. The CDR3 DNA follows: TGTGCCAGCTCACCAAAGGGCAGCACTGAAGCTTTCTTT.